These 20 T cell receptor beta chains originate from one sample sequenced in a study of blood T cell repertoires in COVID-19. Method: immunoSEQ multiplex PCR; TCRdb's copy keeps in-frame clones and lacks some. The sample yields around 160,000 clones, approximately 80% seen once. The sequencing sample was made of PBMCs or T cells enriched from blood (not recorded which). The receptors were sampled from a man between 35 and 55 years old who had recovered from COVID-19.

The V call is TRBV3-1 (or the pseudogene TRBV3-2), the J call TRBJ2-1; 10 nucleotides align to TRBD1. Germline V gene lookup returns CDR1 LGHDT and CDR2 YNNKEL (reference sequence). This CDR3 comprises 14 residues. J lost 3 bases, V lost 5 bases, and 1 base had no gene match. CDR3 coding DNA: TGTGCCAGCAGCTGGACAGGGGGCTACAATGAGCAGTTCTTC. Translated: CASSWTGGYNEQFF.

V usage is TRBV19 and J usage is TRBJ2-2; tentatively, D is TRBD1 (6 bases). The length of the CDR3 is 13 residues. With 7 bases removed from V and 6 bases from J, the gap between germline ends came to 12 bases. Germline CDR1 reads LNHDA; CDR2 reads SQIVND (reference sequence). The CDR3 DNA follows: TGTGCCAGTATTGGACAGTTCGCCGGGGAGCTGTTTTTT. Translating it yields CASIGQFAGELFF.

The count of this clone is one. The genes are TRBV7-6 and TRBJ1-2, with 7 bases that match TRBD1. The V segment lost 1 base and the J segment 5 bases; nucleotides outside the gene matches: 7. CDR1 and CDR2 (germline): SGHVS, FNYEAQ. The CDR3 runs to 15 residues. DNA for the CDR3: TGTGCCAGCAGCTTAGTAGGTGGGGACAGTTATGGCTACACCTTC. Its protein is CASSLVGGDSYGYTF.

This chain links TRBV5-1 with TRBJ1-5; a weak D match, TRBD1 (5 bases). V dropped 4 bases and J dropped 3 bases, with 14 bases sitting between them. CDR1 and CDR2 (germline): SGHRS, YFSETQ. The CDR3 runs to 15 residues. The CDR3 is CASSLVGAPNQPQHF. The CDR3 coding sequence is TGCGCCAGCAGCCTTGTAGGGGCTCCCAATCAGCCCCAGCATTTT. The whole variable domain, filled in from reference TRBV5-1 and TRBJ1-5, reads KAGVTQTPRYLIKTRGQQVTLSCSPISGHRSVSWYQQTPGQGLQFLFEYFSETQRNKGNFPGRFSGRQFSNSRSEMNVSTLELGDSALYLCASSLVGAPNQPQHFGDGTRLSIL.

V usage is TRBV18 and J usage is TRBJ1-2; 11 bases align to TRBD1. Germline V CDR1 and CDR2: KGHSH, LQKENI. Unmatched junction bases numbered 7, after V lost 0 bases and J lost 4 bases. The CDR3 extends over 17 amino acids. CDR3 loop: CASSPPGTGGQFYGYTF. For the CDR3, the DNA is TGTGCCAGCTCACCACCTGGGACAGGGGGACAATTCTATGGCTACACCTTC.

The chain links TRBV6-5 to TRBJ2-7, with 8 bases that match TRBD1. Losses at the gene ends were 6 bases for V and 4 bases for J; bases not matched to a gene: 11. The germline V gene encodes CDR1 MNHEY and CDR2 SVGAGI. The CDR3 is 15 amino acids. The CDR3 here is CASRVGYQGAYEQYF. CDR3 nucleotide sequence: TGTGCCAGCAGGGTCGGTTACCAGGGGGCATACGAGCAGTACTTC.

The J gene is TRBJ2-2, the V gene TRBV4-1; TRBD1 is a possible D gene (6 bases). There are 14 residues in the CDR3. Germline V lookup: CDR1 MGHRA, CDR2 YSYEKL. V gave up 4 bases and J gave up 1 base, with 7 bases separating them. The CDR3 loop is CASSRTVNTGELFF. The CDR3 DNA sequence: TGCGCCAGCAGCCGGACAGTGAACACCGGGGAGCTGTTTTTT.

The rearrangement joins TRBV3-1 (or the pseudogene TRBV3-2) to TRBJ2-7, with 12 bases that match TRBD1. The CDR3 covers 14 residues. Germline V lookup: CDR1 LGHDT, CDR2 YNNKEL (reference sequence). Unmatched junction bases numbered 4, after V lost 4 bases and J lost 6 bases. The CDR3 region has the DNA TGTGCCAGCAGCCTGGGACAGGGGGCGGGCGAGCAGTACTTC. Protein: CASSLGQGAGEQYF.

The genes are TRBV3-1 (or the pseudogene TRBV3-2) and TRBJ2-2; 13 bases align to TRBD2. The V gene's germline CDR1 is LGHDT and CDR2 YNNKEL (reference sequence). Unmatched junction bases numbered 0, after V lost 1 base and J lost 4 bases. The CDR3 length is 16 residues. For the CDR3, the DNA is TGTGCCAGCAGCCAAGGGACTAGCGGGGGCACCGGGGAGCTGTTTTTT. It encodes CASSQGTSGGTGELFF.

The gene calls are TRBV9 and TRBJ2-5; D gene ambiguous. Trimming removed 0 bases at V and 3 bases at J, with 15 bases between. The CDR3 has 16 residues. Germline V lookup: CDR1 SGDLS, CDR2 YYNGEE. The CDR3 region is CASSVDGSWVEETQYF. In DNA, the CDR3 is TGTGCCAGCAGCGTAGACGGGTCTTGGGTCGAAGAGACCCAGTACTTC.

The chain links TRBV6-5 to TRBJ2-7; 12 nucleotides match TRBD1. Germline values: CDR1 MNHEY, CDR2 SVGAGI. V shed 5 bases and J 1 base; nucleotides not matched to a gene: 3. The CDR3 has 15 residues. This CDR3 is CASSLGQGASYEQYV. The DNA for the CDR3 is TGTGCCAGCAGTCTGGGACAGGGGGCTTCCTACGAGCAGTACGTC.

V is TRBV20-1 and J is TRBJ1-5; D is possibly TRBD1 (5 bases). CDR1 and CDR2 from the germline V gene are DFQATT and SNEGSKA (reference sequence). Deletions cut 3 bases from V and 4 bases from J, with 19 bases between. This CDR3 has 16 amino acids. The CDR3 DNA sequence: TGCAGTGCTAGTCCTATTGGGGCAGAATATAATCAGCCCCAGCATTTT. This codes for CSASPIGAEYNQPQHF.

This chain joins TRBV7-9 and TRBJ2-5; 11 bases agree with TRBD2. Germline values: CDR1 SEHNR, CDR2 FQNEAQ (reference sequence). The CDR3 runs to 17 residues. V gave up 5 bases and J gave up 1 base; unmatched junction bases: 9. The CDR3 spells CASSPPTGLAVQETQYF. As DNA, the CDR3 is TGTGCCAGCAGCCCCCCCACGGGACTAGCGGTCCAAGAGACCCAGTACTTC.

V gene TRBV2 combines with J gene TRBJ1-2, with D perhaps TRBD1 (5 bases). Germline-derived CDR1 and CDR2 are SNHLY and FYNNEI. The CDR3 covers 16 residues. V was clipped by 6 bases and J by 1 base, with 18 bases between them. This CDR3 is CASSPITGIVNYGYTF. In DNA form, the CDR3 reads TGTGCCAGCAGCCCTATAACAGGAATCGTTAACTATGGCTACACCTTC.

The gene calls are TRBV2 and TRBJ1-2, with 7 bases matching TRBD1. Looked up from germline, CDR1 is SNHLY and CDR2 is FYNNEI. V trimming: 5 bases; J trimming: 3 bases; junction bases outside the gene matches: 9. The CDR3 length is 15 residues. The DNA for the CDR3 is TGTGCCAGCAGTCGAAGACCCGGGACAGACTATGGCTACACCTTC. Translation: CASSRRPGTDYGYTF.

The chain combines TRBV5-1 with TRBJ2-3; 9 bases align to TRBD2. Germline loops: CDR1 SGHRS, CDR2 YFSETQ. There are 17 residues in the CDR3. V lost 5 bases and J lost 1; bases outside the gene matches: 11. This CDR3 is CASSSGTSLFRTDTQYF. The CDR3 nucleotides read TGCGCCAGCAGTTCCGGGACTAGCCTCTTTCGCACAGATACGCAGTATTTT.

The V gene is TRBV4-1, the J gene TRBJ1-5, with TRBD1 matching 8 bases. J lost 3 bases, V lost 2 bases, and 3 bases had no gene match. The CDR3 consists of 15 residues. Germline V gives CDR1 MGHRA, CDR2 YSYEKL. The CDR3 sequence: CASSQPGQVNQPQHF. The CDR3 nucleotides read TGCGCCAGCAGCCAACCGGGACAGGTCAATCAGCCCCAGCATTTT.

This chain links TRBV9 with TRBJ2-5; 8 nucleotides agree with TRBD1. V trimming: 7 bases; J trimming: 5 bases; junction bases outside the gene matches: 13. The CDR3 runs to 15 residues. The germline gives CDR1 SGDLS, CDR2 YYNGEE. The CDR3 reads CASSDPTGAGETQYF. The CDR3 DNA reads as TGTGCCAGCTCTGACCCGACAGGGGCGGGGGAGACCCAGTACTTC. Together with reference TRBV9 and TRBJ2-5, the CDR3 gives the full variable domain: DSGVTQTPKHLITATGQRVTLRCSPRSGDLSVYWYQQSLDQGLQFLIQYYNGEERAKGNILERFSAQQFPDLHSELNLSSLELGDSALYFCASSDPTGAGETQYFGPGTRLLVL.

V usage is TRBV5-6 and J usage is TRBJ2-2; no reliable D call. This CDR3 has 17 residues. Germline V gene data show CDR1 as SGHDT and CDR2 as YYEEEE. Trimming removed 4 bases from V and 0 bases from J, with 16 bases in between. CDR3 region: CASSAFWAPANTGELFF. CDR3 sequence (DNA): TGTGCCAGCAGCGCCTTCTGGGCGCCTGCGAACACCGGGGAGCTGTTTTTT. Using reference TRBV5-6 and TRBJ2-2 for the parts outside the CDR3, the full variable domain is DAGVTQSPTHLIKTRGQQVTLRCSPKSGHDTVSWYQQALGQGPQFIFQYYEEEERQRGNFPDRFSGHQFPNYSSELNVNALLLGDSALYLCASSAFWAPANTGELFFGEGSRLTVL.

The chain joins TRBV19 to TRBJ1-1; unclear D gene. The CDR3 is 13 residues long. Trimming pared 6 bases from V and 3 bases from J, leaving 11 bases between. Per the germline V gene, CDR1 is LNHDA and CDR2 is SQIVND (reference sequence). CDR3 sequence: CASSEQRYTEAFF. Written as DNA, the CDR3 is TGTGCCAGTAGCGAACAGCGGTACACTGAAGCTTTCTTT.